The entry that follows covers one TCR beta chain sequence. The germline CDR1 and CDR2 sequences are SGHRS and YFSETQ. The trim removed 2 bases at V and 1 base at J, leaving 6 bases unmatched. CDR3 length: 17 amino acids. Following RNA extraction, reverse transcription yielded cDNA that acted as the sequencing template. Assay: immunoSEQ multiplex PCR; the TCRdb copy retains only in-frame clones and omits some. This table has hundreds of thousands of clones, about 60% appearing once. Treatment meaning: oral pan-JAK inhibitor, 5-10 mg twice daily. The sample is drawn from a study of CD8+ T cells in alopecia areata.

The rearrangement uses TRBV5-1 and TRBJ1-4, with 9 bases matching TRBD1. Sequencing used CD4+ T cells sorted from blood, obtained at roughly week 53, from a patient treated with tofacitinib. The receptor was isolated from a human donor with alopecia areata. The CDR3 reads CASSFGTGTGTNEKLFF. In DNA form, the CDR3 reads TGCGCCAGCAGCTTTGGGACAGGGACAGGAACTAATGAAAAACTGTTTTTT.